Listed below are T cell receptor beta chains from one sample, sequenced in a study of T cell changes during pregnancy in multiple sclerosis. Clones were read by immunoSEQ multiplex PCR, and TCRdb kept only the in-frame ones, dropping some. This table holds 35,000 to 40,000 clones, approximately 89% found once. The specimen was CD4+ T cells from peripheral blood mononuclear cells, collected after pregnancy. Receptor source: a female donor in good health, enrolled as a control in a pregnancy study. CDR3s leave out the opening cysteine and the closing phenylalanine or tryptophan. The order of the fields is clone size, J gene, V gene, D gene, CDR3 length, CDR3 protein. D genes are given only for firm matches. Clone size is shown for a subset of rows, as once, few, many or a class of expanded clone.

>few|TRBJ2-3|TRBV7-9|.|12
ASSLLSGEDTQY
>.|TRBJ2-5|TRBV5-1|.|12
ASSLGLLQETQY
>.|TRBJ1-1|TRBV11-3|TRBD1|11
ASSSLSGQGVF
>.|TRBJ2-7|TRBV29-1|.|13
SVEDRQGPFYEQY
>.|TRBJ2-2|TRBV5-8|.|13
ASSSLGGFGGELF
>.|TRBJ2-1|TRBV5-1|.|13
ASSLALGDFNEQF
>.|TRBJ2-7|TRBV6-6|.|11
ASSPTHSYEQY
>.|TRBJ2-5|TRBV30|TRBD1|13
AWSVGTGRSETQY
>.|TRBJ1-2|TRBV5-1|TRBD1|13
ASSSGQGANYGYT
>.|TRBJ1-4|TRBV5-1|TRBD1|14
ASSLREQGTGEKLF
>.|TRBJ1-1|TRBV12-5|TRBD1|17
ASGLVQGTGALGSTEAF
>.|TRBJ1-5|TRBV2|.|17
ASSEALGAGDLSNQPQH
>.|TRBJ1-5|TRBV11-2|.|10
ASSLTDGPQH
>.|TRBJ1-2|TRBV30|TRBD1|11
AWSPSQGSGYT
>.|TRBJ2-7|TRBV18|TRBD1|12
ASSFGTGTYEQY
>.|TRBJ1-1|TRBV18|TRBD1|12
ASSPNRGDTEAF
>.|TRBJ1-3|TRBV4-2|.|13
ASSQDWQGRNTIY
>.|TRBJ2-7|TRBV10-1|.|13
ASIGLPAEAYEQY
>once|TRBJ1-2|TRBV4-3|TRBD1|14
ASSQEVQGANYGYT
>.|TRBJ2-5|TRBV5-1|TRBD1|14
ASSPGQGARLETQY
>.|TRBJ2-5|TRBV5-6|.|13
ASSTNRQSQETQY
>.|TRBJ2-7|TRBV28|.|16
ASSLPPLVTSRTYEQY
>once|TRBJ2-7|TRBV28|.|11
ASRGTHSYEQY
>.|TRBJ2-3|TRBV15|TRBD2|14
ATSREGAGNTDTQY
>.|TRBJ2-3|TRBV7-6|TRBD2|15
ASSSSVAGSSTDTQY
>once|TRBJ1-1|TRBV18|TRBD1|12
ASSPGTVGTEAF
>.|TRBJ2-3|TRBV7-9|TRBD1|13
ASSSDRGWTDTQY
>few|TRBJ1-4|TRBV11-2|.|11
ASSFAGNEKLF
>once|TRBJ2-3|TRBV18|TRBD1|14
ASSPEDRGQRDTQY
>.|TRBJ1-2|TRBV5-1|.|12
ASSLALGGGGYT
>.|TRBJ1-1|TRBV28|.|14
ASSLAGWAGNTEAF
>once|TRBJ2-5|TRBV19|.|12
ASSIWGKQETQY
>.|TRBJ1-2|TRBV29-1|.|10
SVGGGTDGYT
>once|TRBJ1-3|TRBV28|.|12
ASSFNPGGNTIY
>.|TRBJ1-1|TRBV28|.|13
ASSLGATMNTEAF
>.|TRBJ1-4|TRBV2|.|12
ASSYRVYDEKLF
>.|TRBJ1-4|TRBV4-3|TRBD1|14
ASSQSRDRFNEKLF
>.|TRBJ2-7|TRBV4-1|TRBD1|12
ASSPSGTGYEQY
>.|TRBJ1-3|TRBV18|.|17
ASSPGPAGPKSSGNTIY
>.|TRBJ2-7|TRBV5-6|TRBD2|13
ASSLQRGLYYEQY
>.|TRBJ2-3|TRBV4-1|.|12
ASSQVTNTDTQY
>.|TRBJ1-3|TRBV6-6|TRBD1|14
ASGATGMDSGNTIY
>few|TRBJ1-2|TRBV20-1|.|9
SGGTPDGYT
>.|TRBJ2-7|TRBV5-1|.|12
ASSLGAGVGEQY
>.|TRBJ1-2|TRBV19|.|11
ASSGGQTYGYT